This is a list of T cell receptor beta chains from one sample in a study of T cell responses to AZD1222 COVID-19 vaccine. This table comes from immunoSEQ multiplex PCR, and its TCRdb copy is limited to in-frame clones, with some not included. This sample has about 150,000 clones, with more than 90% found just once. Here the sequenced sample was peripheral blood, taken on day 0 of AZD1222 vaccination. All receptors derive from an adult in good health. CDR3s leave out the opening cysteine and the closing phenylalanine or tryptophan.

CDR3aa	v_gene	j_gene
ASSGGTSFDEQF	TRBV10-1	TRBJ2-1
ASSPGGTGVQNEQF	TRBV7-3	TRBJ2-1
ASRFFPGPTNEKLF	TRBV5-1	TRBJ1-4
ASSESDRDHEQY	TRBV7-9	TRBJ2-7
ASSFGRASSGNTIY	TRBV7-9	TRBJ1-3
ASSPTGGGTNTGELF	TRBV6-6	TRBJ2-2
ASSHGVFEAF	TRBV14	TRBJ1-1
ASSLASGAGGYT	TRBV18	TRBJ1-2
ASSLVPQIQY	TRBV13	TRBJ2-5
ASSMTSGVVYEQY	TRBV27	TRBJ2-7
ASSLALQGTYEQY	TRBV5-1	TRBJ2-7
ASSAGQRIGYT	TRBV19	TRBJ1-2
ASSLLTSGRADNEQF	TRBV5-6	TRBJ2-1
ASSGPGGGKNTEAF	TRBV9	TRBJ1-1
ASSPLGTVDNEQF	TRBV4-2	TRBJ2-1
ASSFGQRNTEAF	TRBV11-2	TRBJ1-1
ASSPAPGVAGTTYEQY	TRBV7-6	TRBJ2-7
ASRPGQGRATEAF	TRBV7-9	TRBJ1-1
ASTQSGQRTVLNYGYT	TRBV19	TRBJ1-2
ASNRAGGGYGYT	TRBV9	TRBJ1-2
ASTPGQGSNSPLH	TRBV27	TRBJ1-6
ASSVGGGDSYEQY	TRBV9	TRBJ2-7
ASSYMGDSPIVGYT	TRBV6-5	TRBJ1-2
ASSPRRGGGYEQY	TRBV19	TRBJ2-7
ASGFSRGQGGMNTEAF	TRBV12-5	TRBJ1-1
AERGDRGHYSYNEQF	TRBV2	TRBJ2-1
ASSQSNEQF	TRBV10-2	TRBJ2-1
ASSLRGSRPQETQY	TRBV11-2	TRBJ2-5
ASRKGVYQPQH	TRBV28	TRBJ1-5
ASSPGPSSEQY	TRBV18	TRBJ2-7
ASSFNGYEQY	TRBV7-9	TRBJ2-7
ASSFRGAMNTGELF	TRBV28	TRBJ2-2
SVRQGNQPQH	TRBV29-1	TRBJ1-5
ASSSSPVGSSYEQY	TRBV7-9	TRBJ2-7
ATSTEKGTEAF	TRBV15	TRBJ1-1
ASSLSPGQGDYGYT	TRBV5-1	TRBJ1-2
ATSSTLGQFNGYT	TRBV15	TRBJ1-2
ASGTAIGYT	TRBV6-5	TRBJ1-2
ASSQDTDRFYGYT	TRBV3-1/TRBV3-2	TRBJ1-2
ASSFLRDREGTEAF	TRBV5-1	TRBJ1-1
ASSYQTGANTGELF	TRBV6-5	TRBJ2-2
AISESRERNSPLH	TRBV10-3	TRBJ1-6
ASSPQGGRGQETQY	TRBV11-2	TRBJ2-5
ASSLILKSAF	TRBV28	TRBJ1-1
AWDATEGTEAF	TRBV30	TRBJ1-1
ASSYDRTSYEQY	TRBV18	TRBJ2-7
ASSDGLRGTIY	TRBV10-1	TRBJ1-3
ATSSPARTGTATYEQY	TRBV15	TRBJ2-7
ATTGGRKGTERNQPQH	TRBV19	TRBJ1-5
ASSYSIHRSDEQY	TRBV6-5	TRBJ2-7
ASSPARGQGNEQF	TRBV7-9	TRBJ2-1
ASSSFGGQGPYGYT	TRBV7-6	TRBJ1-2
AISGGGDGQY	TRBV10-3	TRBJ2-7
ASSARGVGTGELF	TRBV10-1	TRBJ2-2
ASSVAGVQNTGELF	TRBV9	TRBJ2-2
ASSGDTSLLRTQY	TRBV5-1	TRBJ2-5
ASSPSWRGGQPQH	TRBV7-2	TRBJ1-5
ASSGRRDRGDYGYT	TRBV6-1	TRBJ1-2